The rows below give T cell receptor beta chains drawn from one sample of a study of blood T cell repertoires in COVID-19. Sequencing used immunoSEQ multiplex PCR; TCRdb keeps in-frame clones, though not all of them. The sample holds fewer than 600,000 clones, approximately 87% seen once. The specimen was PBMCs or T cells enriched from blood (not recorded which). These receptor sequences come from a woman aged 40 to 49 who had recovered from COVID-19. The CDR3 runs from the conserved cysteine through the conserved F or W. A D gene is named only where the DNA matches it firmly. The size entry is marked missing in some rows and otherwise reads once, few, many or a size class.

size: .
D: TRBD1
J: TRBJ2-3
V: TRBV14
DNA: TGTGCCAGCAGCCGACAGGCTCAGGGGGCAGATACGCAGTATTTT
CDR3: CASSRQAQGADTQYF

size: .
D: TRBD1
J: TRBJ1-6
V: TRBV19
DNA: TGTGCCAGTCACCGTCGGGACAGAAATTCACCCCTCCACTTT
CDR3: CASHRRDRNSPLHF

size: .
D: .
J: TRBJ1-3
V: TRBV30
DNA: TGTGCCTGGAGTCGCGGCAGGGCCTCTGGAAACACCATATATTTT
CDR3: CAWSRGRASGNTIYF

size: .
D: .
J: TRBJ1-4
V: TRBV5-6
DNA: TGTGCCAGCAGCTTACCAGGGTATGAAAAACTGTTTTTT
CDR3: CASSLPGYEKLFF

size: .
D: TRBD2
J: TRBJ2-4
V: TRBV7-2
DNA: TGTGCCAGCAGGTCGGGACTAGCGGAGGGGGGGGACATTCAGTACTTC
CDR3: CASRSGLAEGGDIQYF

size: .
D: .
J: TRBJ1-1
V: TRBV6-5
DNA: TGTGCCAGCAGTTATGAGTGGCAGGGATCGGCTTTCTTT
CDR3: CASSYEWQGSAFF

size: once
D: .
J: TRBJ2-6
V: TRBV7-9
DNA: TGTGCCAGCAGTCAGGGGACTGTTATGGGGACTACTGGGGCCAACGTCCTGACTTTC
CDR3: CASSQGTVMGTTGANVLTF

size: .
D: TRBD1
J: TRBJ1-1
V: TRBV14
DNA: TGTGCCAGCAGCCAAACAACCCCCAGGGGGTTGAAAGCTTTCTTT
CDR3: CASSQTTPRGLKAFF

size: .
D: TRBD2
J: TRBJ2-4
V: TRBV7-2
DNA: TGTGCCTCCGGGACTAGCGGCAACATTCAGTACTTC
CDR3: CASGTSGNIQYF

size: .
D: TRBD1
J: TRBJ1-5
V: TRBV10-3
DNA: TGTGCCATCAGTGAGTTCGGACAGGGGGAAGATCAGCCCCAGCATTTT
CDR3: CAISEFGQGEDQPQHF

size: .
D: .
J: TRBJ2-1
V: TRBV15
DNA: TGTGCCACCAGGGCCTCGGCAGGGTACAATGAGCAGTTCTTC
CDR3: CATRASAGYNEQFF

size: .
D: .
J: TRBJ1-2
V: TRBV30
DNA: TGTGCCTGGAGTAGGGTTTTGAGGACTTATGGCTACACCTTC
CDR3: CAWSRVLRTYGYTF

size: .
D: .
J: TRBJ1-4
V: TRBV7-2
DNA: TGTGCCAGCAGCTTAAAGCGGGACGAAAAACTGTTTTTT
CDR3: CASSLKRDEKLFF

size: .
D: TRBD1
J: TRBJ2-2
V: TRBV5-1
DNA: TGCGCCAGCAGCTTGGCCCCTCAGGGGGCAGGGACCGGGGAGCTGTTTTTT
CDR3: CASSLAPQGAGTGELFF

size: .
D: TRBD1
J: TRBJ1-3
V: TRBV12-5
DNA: TGTGCTAGTGGTTTGCCGAGTACCCGGGGACAGGGTGGAAACACCATATATTTT
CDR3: CASGLPSTRGQGGNTIYF

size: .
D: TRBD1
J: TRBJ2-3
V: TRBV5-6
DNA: TGTGCCAGCAGCTTGGGCCCCGGGACAGGGGGCGCAGATACGCAGTATTTT
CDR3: CASSLGPGTGGADTQYF

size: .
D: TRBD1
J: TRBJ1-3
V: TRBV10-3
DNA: TGTGCCATCGGGAGTGGACGACAGGGGGTCGGATCGAGCTCTGGAAACACCATATATTTT
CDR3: CAIGSGRQGVGSSSGNTIYF

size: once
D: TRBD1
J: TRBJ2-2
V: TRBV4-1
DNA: TGCGCCAGCAGCCAGCAGAAGATAGACAGGGCTACCGGGGAGCTGTTTTTT
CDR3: CASSQQKIDRATGELFF

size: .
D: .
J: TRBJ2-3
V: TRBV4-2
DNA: TGTGCCAGCAGCCCATCCCGGTGGAGAAGCACAGATACGCAGTATTTT
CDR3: CASSPSRWRSTDTQYF

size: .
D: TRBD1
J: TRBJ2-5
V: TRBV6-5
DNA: TGTGCCAGCAGACGGACAGGGGGACCAGAGACCCAGTACTTC
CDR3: CASRRTGGPETQYF

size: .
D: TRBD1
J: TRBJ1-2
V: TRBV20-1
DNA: TGCAGAGGGGGACAGGGCTATGGCTACACCTTC
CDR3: CRGGQGYGYTF

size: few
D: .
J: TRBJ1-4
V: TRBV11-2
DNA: TGTGCCAGCAGCTCGCCGGGACACATACTTGAAAAACTGTTTTTT
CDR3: CASSSPGHILEKLFF

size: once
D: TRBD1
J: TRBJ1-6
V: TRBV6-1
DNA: TGTGCCAGCAGTGAAAGGGACAGGGGTGATTCACCCCTCCACTTT
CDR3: CASSERDRGDSPLHF

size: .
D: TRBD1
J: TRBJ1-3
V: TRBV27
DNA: TGTGCCAGCAGTTTTACAGGGGGTGGTGTTTATGGAAACACCATATATTTT
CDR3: CASSFTGGGVYGNTIYF

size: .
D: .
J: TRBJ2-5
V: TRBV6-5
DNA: TGTGCCAGCAGTTACGGGGGCAGGGGGGAAGAGACCCAGTACTTC
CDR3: CASSYGGRGEETQYF

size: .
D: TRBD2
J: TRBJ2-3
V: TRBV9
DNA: TGTGCCAGCAGCGTTCTCCCCATCGGGGGGAGTGGTGAAGATACGCAGTATTTT
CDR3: CASSVLPIGGSGEDTQYF

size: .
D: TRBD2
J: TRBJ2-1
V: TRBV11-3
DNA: TGTGCCAGCAGCGATATAGCGGGAGAGGGTAGCGAGCAGTTCTTC
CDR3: CASSDIAGEGSEQFF

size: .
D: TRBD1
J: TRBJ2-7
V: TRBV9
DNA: TGTGCCAGCAGCGTCGGACAGGGGGTCGACGAGCAGTACTTC
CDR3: CASSVGQGVDEQYF

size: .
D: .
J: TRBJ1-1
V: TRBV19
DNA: TGTGCCAGTAGTATAGCTGGACAGACCATGAACACTGAAGCTTTCTTT
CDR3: CASSIAGQTMNTEAFF

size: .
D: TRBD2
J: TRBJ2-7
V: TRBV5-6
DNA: TGTGCCAGCAGCTCCTACTCAACTAGCGGCGCCGAGCAGTACTTC
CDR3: CASSSYSTSGAEQYF

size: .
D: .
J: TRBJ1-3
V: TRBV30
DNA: TGTGCCTGGAGTGTACGAGTCCTGGGGGCAGGAAACACCATATATTTT
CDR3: CAWSVRVLGAGNTIYF

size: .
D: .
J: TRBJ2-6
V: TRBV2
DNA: TGTGCGCAAAGGGGGACGATAAAGGGCCCTGGGGCCAACGTCCTGACTTTC
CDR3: CAQRGTIKGPGANVLTF

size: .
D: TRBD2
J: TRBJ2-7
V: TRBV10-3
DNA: TGTGCCATCAGCGAGGCACTAGCGGGTTTGGGTGAGCAGTACTTC
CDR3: CAISEALAGLGEQYF

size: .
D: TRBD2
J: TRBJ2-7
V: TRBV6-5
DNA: TGTGCCAGCAGTTACTCGACTAGCGGGAGGTACGAGCAGTACTTC
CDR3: CASSYSTSGRYEQYF

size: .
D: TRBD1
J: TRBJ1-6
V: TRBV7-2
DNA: TGTGCCAGCAGCTTAGATCGGACCCGGGACAGGGGTTCACCCCTCCACTTT
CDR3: CASSLDRTRDRGSPLHF

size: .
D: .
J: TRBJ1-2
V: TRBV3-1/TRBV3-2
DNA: TGTGCCAGCAGCCAAGATAGCAGCTATGGCTACACCTTC
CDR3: CASSQDSSYGYTF

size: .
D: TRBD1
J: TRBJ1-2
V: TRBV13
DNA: TGTGCCAGCAGCCGCCTTTCGAGGGGGCTTGATGGCTACACCTTC
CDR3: CASSRLSRGLDGYTF

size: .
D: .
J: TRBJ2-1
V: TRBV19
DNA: TGTGCCAGTAGTCAGGGGAACTACAATGAGCAGTTCTTC
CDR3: CASSQGNYNEQFF

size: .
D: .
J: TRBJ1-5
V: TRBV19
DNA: TGTGCCAGTAGTATAAAGGAGTTAAGCAATCAGCCCCAGCATTTT
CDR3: CASSIKELSNQPQHF

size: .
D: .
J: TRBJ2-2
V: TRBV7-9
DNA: TGTGCCAGCATCCCCCGGGGGTCGGGCACCGGGGAGCTGTTTTTT
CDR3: CASIPRGSGTGELFF

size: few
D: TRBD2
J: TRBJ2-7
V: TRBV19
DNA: TGTGCCAGTAGTATAGACGCGCCAGCGGGAGGGACGCTCGACGAGCAGTACTTC
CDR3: CASSIDAPAGGTLDEQYF

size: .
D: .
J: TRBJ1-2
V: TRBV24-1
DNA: TGTGCCACCAGTGATAAGACAGCCATCTATGGCTACACCTTC
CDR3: CATSDKTAIYGYTF

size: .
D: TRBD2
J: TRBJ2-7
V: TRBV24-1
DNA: TGTGCCACCAGTGATTCGGGGGGAAGCGAGCAGTACTTC
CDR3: CATSDSGGSEQYF

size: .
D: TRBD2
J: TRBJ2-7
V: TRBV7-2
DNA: TGTGCCAGCAGCTTAGGGACTAGCGGGGTTTCCTACGAGCAGTACTTC
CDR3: CASSLGTSGVSYEQYF

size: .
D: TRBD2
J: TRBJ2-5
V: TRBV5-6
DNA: TGTGCCAGCAGCTTGTGGGGCGTAGCGGGAGAAGGAGAGACCCAGTACTTC
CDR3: CASSLWGVAGEGETQYF

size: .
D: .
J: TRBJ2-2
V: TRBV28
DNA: TGTGCCAGCAGTTTGTTAATGGCCGAAGACACCGGGGAGCTGTTTTTT
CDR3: CASSLLMAEDTGELFF

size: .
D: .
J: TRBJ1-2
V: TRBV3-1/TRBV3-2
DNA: TGTGCCAGCAGCCGACGGACAGACTATGGCTACACCTTC
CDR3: CASSRRTDYGYTF

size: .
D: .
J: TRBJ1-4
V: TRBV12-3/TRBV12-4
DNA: TGTGCCAGCAGTTTGGGAGGTCCGAGCCTGTTTTTT
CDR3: CASSLGGPSLFF

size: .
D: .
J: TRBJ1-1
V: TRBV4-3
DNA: TGCGCCAGCAGCCAGGACGGGACACAGAACACTGAAGCTTTCTTT
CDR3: CASSQDGTQNTEAFF

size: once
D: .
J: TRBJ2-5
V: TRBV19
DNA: TGTGCCAGTAGTATAGACCGCGGGTCCCAGTACTTC
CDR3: CASSIDRGSQYF

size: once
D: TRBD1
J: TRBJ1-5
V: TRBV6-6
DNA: TGTGCCAGCATTTTCGGACAGGGGGGCAATCAGCCCCAGCATTTT
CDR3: CASIFGQGGNQPQHF

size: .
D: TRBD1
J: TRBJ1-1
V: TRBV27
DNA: TGTGCCAGCGGGGACAGGGTGAACACTGAAGCTTTCTTT
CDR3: CASGDRVNTEAFF

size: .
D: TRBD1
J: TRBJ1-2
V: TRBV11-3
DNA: TGTGCCAGCAGCTTAGCGGGACAGGGGGTCTATGGCTACACCTTC
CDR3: CASSLAGQGVYGYTF

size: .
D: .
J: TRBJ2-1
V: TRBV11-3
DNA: TGTGCCAGCAGCCCCCCCGACAGTTACGAGCAGTTCTTC
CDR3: CASSPPDSYEQFF

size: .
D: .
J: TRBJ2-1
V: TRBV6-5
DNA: TGTGCCAGCAGCGGGAGTTTGTACAATGAGCAGTTCTTC
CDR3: CASSGSLYNEQFF

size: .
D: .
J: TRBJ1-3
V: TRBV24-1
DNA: TGTGCCACCAGTGGTTACGGTCCCTCTGGAAACACCATATATTTT
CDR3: CATSGYGPSGNTIYF

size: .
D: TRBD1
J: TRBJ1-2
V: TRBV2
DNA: TGTGCCAGCACCCGTACCGGGACAGGGGTGAGTGGCTACACCTTC
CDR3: CASTRTGTGVSGYTF

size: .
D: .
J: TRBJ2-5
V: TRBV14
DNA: TGTGCCAGCAGCCAAGATCGGCTAGCTGTCCCGTGGAGGGTGGAGACCCAGTACTTC
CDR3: CASSQDRLAVPWRVETQYF

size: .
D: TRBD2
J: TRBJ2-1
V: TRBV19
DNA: TGTGCCAGTAAGCGACTAGCGGGAGGGAGCTCCTACAATGAGCAGTTCTTC
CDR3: CASKRLAGGSSYNEQFF

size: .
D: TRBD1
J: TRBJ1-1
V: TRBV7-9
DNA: TGTGCCAGCAGCTTAGGGGACAGGGAGAACACTGAAGCTTTCTTT
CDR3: CASSLGDRENTEAFF